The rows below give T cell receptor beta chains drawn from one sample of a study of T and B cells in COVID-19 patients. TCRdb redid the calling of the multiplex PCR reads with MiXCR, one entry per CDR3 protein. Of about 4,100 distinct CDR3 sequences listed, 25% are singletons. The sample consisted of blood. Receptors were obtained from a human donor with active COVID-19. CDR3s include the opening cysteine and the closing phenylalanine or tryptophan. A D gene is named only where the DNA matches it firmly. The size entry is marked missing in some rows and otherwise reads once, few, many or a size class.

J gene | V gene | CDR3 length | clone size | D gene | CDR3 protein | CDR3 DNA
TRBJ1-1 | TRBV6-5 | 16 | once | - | CASSSNRRTANTEGFF | TGTGCCAGCAGTTCCAATCGAAGGACCGCGAACACTGAAGGTTTCTTT
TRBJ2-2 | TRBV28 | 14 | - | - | CASSLSSASGELFF | TGTGCCAGCAGTCTATCCTCCGCTTCCGGGGAGCTGTTTTTT
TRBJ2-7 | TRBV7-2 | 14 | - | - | CASSPGRASVEQYF | TGTGCCAGCAGCCCAGGGCGGGCCTCGGTAGAGCAGTACTTC
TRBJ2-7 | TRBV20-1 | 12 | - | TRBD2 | CSSTGLAGEQYF | TGCAGCTCAACCGGACTAGCGGGGGAGCAGTACTTC
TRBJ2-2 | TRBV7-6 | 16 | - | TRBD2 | CASSPKSGGWSGELFF | TGTGCCAGCAGCCCAAAGTCGGGAGGTTGGTCCGGGGAGCTGTTTTTT
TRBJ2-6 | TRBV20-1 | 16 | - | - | CSAREQQFSGANVLTF | TGCAGTGCTAGAGAACAACAGTTCTCTGGGGCCAACGTCCTGACTTTC
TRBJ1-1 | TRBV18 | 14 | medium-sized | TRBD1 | CASSPGTENTEAFF | TGTGCCAGCTCACCGGGGACAGAGAACACTGAAGCTTTCTTT
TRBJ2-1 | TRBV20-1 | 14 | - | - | CSARDGISSNEQFF | TGCAGTGCTAGAGACGGGATCTCGTCAAATGAGCAGTTCTTC
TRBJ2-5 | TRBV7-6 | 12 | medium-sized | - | CASSKIAETQYF | TGTGCCAGCAGCAAGATCGCAGAGACCCAGTACTTC
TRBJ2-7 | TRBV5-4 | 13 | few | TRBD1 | CASTGTGGDEQYF | TGTGCCAGCACCGGGACAGGGGGCGACGAGCAGTACTTC
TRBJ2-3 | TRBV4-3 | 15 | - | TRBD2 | CASSLETSNPDTQYF | TGCGCCAGCAGCCTAGAGACTAGCAACCCAGATACGCAGTATTTT
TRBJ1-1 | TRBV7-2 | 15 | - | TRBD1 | CASSYWGQGVTEAFF | TGTGCCAGCAGTTACTGGGGACAGGGAGTCACTGAAGCTTTCTTT
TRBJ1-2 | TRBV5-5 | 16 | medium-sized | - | CASSLGQITYGYGYTF | TGTGCCAGCAGCCTAGGACAGATTACTTATGGCTATGGCTACACCTTC
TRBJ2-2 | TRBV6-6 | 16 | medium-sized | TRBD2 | CASSYWAGGSTGELFF | TGTGCCAGCAGTTACTGGGCGGGAGGGTCAACCGGGGAGCTGTTTTTT
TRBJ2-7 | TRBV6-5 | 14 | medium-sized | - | CASSSRAAPGEQYF | TGTGCCAGCAGTTCCCGGGCCGCTCCCGGCGAGCAGTACTTC
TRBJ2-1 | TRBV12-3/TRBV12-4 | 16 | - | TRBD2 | CASSTGLADIYNEQFF | TGTGCCAGCAGCACGGGACTAGCGGATATCTACAATGAGCAGTTCTTC
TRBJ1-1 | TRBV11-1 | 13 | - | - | CASSLDHGTEAFF | TGTGCCAGCAGCTTAGACCATGGGACTGAAGCTTTCTTT
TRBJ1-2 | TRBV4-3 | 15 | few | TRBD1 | CASSQEYRDRRGYTF | TGCGCCAGCAGCCAAGAATACCGGGACAGAAGAGGCTACACCTTC
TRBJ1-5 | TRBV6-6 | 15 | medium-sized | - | CASSLTASSNQPQHF | TGTGCCAGCAGTCTGACAGCTTCCTCCAATCAGCCCCAGCATTTT
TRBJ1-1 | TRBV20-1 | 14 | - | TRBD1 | CSARDPRGRTEAFF | TGCAGTGCTAGAGATCCCAGGGGGCGAACTGAAGCTTTCTTT
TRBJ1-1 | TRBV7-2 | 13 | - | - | CASSQQRNTEAFF | TGTGCCAGCAGCCAACAGAGGAACACTGAAGCTTTCTTT
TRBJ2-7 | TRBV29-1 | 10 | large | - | CSVDDGTQYF | TGCAGCGTTGATGACGGGACGCAGTACTTC
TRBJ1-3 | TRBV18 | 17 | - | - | CASSPITKGYSGNTIYF | TGTGCCAGCTCACCGATCACGAAGGGGTACTCTGGAAACACCATATATTTT